This entry describes one TCR beta chain. TCRdb keeps only in-frame clones here, not all; method: immunoSEQ multiplex PCR. The sample lists more than 65,000 clones; more than 75% were seen once. CDR1 and CDR2 (germline): MNHNS, SASEGT. This CDR3 spans 14 amino acids. V was shortened by 5 bases and J by 1 base, with 12 bases between the two germline ends. The data originate from a study of T cells after somatic rescue of genetic block. The chain employs TRBV6-1 and TRBJ2-7; weak D call: TRBD2 (7 bases). Sequenced: peripheral blood mononuclear cells (PBMCs). The TCR sequence derives from a man younger than 40. The CDR3 sequence is CASSRGGQSYEQYF. In DNA, the CDR3 is TGTGCCAGCAGTAGGGGGGGGCAATCCTACGAGCAGTACTTC.